The 25 T cell receptor beta chains in this list originate from one sample, sequenced in a study of response to subunit inactivated influenza vaccine. TCRdb ran MiXCR on the RT-PCR reads and lists one entry per CDR3 protein. The data contain 630,000 or so distinct CDR3 sequences, 15% to 19% of them singletons. Specimen: PBMCs from blood, collected 11 to 12 days after vaccination. All receptors come from a middle-aged man who received an inactivated influenza vaccine.

There are a few counts of this clonotype. The V gene is TRBV7-9, the J gene TRBJ2-7; perhaps TRBD1 as D (6 bases). Germline V gene data show CDR1 as SEHNR and CDR2 as FQNEAQ (reference sequence). V gave up 0 bases and J gave up 6 bases, with 15 bases separating them. CDR3 size: 15 residues. The CDR3 spells CASSLAPQGMTEQYF. The CDR3 bases are TGTGCCAGCAGCTTAGCGCCTCAGGGGATGACCGAGCAGTACTTC.

The chain combines TRBV6-1 with TRBJ2-7; TRBD1 agrees at 12 bases. The CDR3 has 15 residues. After removal of 6 bases from V and 3 bases from J, the junction contained 6 bases not matched to a gene. CDR1 and CDR2 (germline): MNHNS, SASEGT. The CDR3 DNA follows: TGTGCCAGCAGAGAGGGGACAGGGGGCGGCTACGAGCAGTACTTC. Protein sequence: CASREGTGGGYEQYF.

The gene calls are TRBV7-9 and TRBJ2-7, with 12 nucleotides matching TRBD1. In germline, CDR1 is SEHNR, CDR2 FQNEAQ (reference sequence). The CDR3 totals 17 residues. J lost 3 bases, V lost 5 bases, and 11 bases had no gene match. The CDR3 sequence is CASSPGHRDRGHYEQYF. DNA for the CDR3: TGTGCCAGCAGCCCCGGACACCGGGACAGGGGGCACTACGAGCAGTACTTC.

This clonotype was found many times. The chain recombines TRBV29-1 with TRBJ2-1; 9 positions match TRBD2. Germline lookup yields CDR1 SQVTM and CDR2 ANQGSEA. The CDR3 contains 16 residues. V lost 1 base to trimming and J lost 3 bases; unmatched junction nucleotides: 7. For the CDR3, the DNA is TGCAGCGTTGAAGGAGCTAGCGGGATGAACTACAATGAGCAGTTCTTC. Protein sequence: CSVEGASGMNYNEQFF.

This chain joins TRBV6-2 or TRBV6-3 and TRBJ2-7; D is undetermined. CDR1 and CDR2 from the germline V gene are MNHEY and SVGEGT. Trimming took 1 base from V and 2 from J, leaving 9 bases between them. CDR3 length: 14 amino acids. CDR3 bases: TGTGCCAGCAGTTACTTCGGGTTTCCCTACGAGCAGTACTTC. Protein product: CASSYFGFPYEQYF.

The table lists this clonotype with many counts. The chain links TRBV7-2 to TRBJ2-7, with D tentatively TRBD1 (6 bases). The CDR3 runs 14 residues. V was shortened by 5 bases and J by 0 bases, with 11 bases between the two germline ends. Germline V gene sequence: CDR1 SGHTA, CDR2 FQGNSA. DNA of the CDR3: TGTGCCAGCAGCCCCCGACAGGTCTCCTACGAGCAGTACTTC. This translates into CASSPRQVSYEQYF.

In its sample, this clonotype was seen a few times. V is TRBV20-1 and J is TRBJ1-4, with D possibly TRBD1 on 5 matching bases. This CDR3 is built from 14 residues. V lost 0 bases and J 8 bases, leaving 13 bases between the germline ends. Germline lookup yields CDR1 DFQATT and CDR2 SNEGSKA (reference sequence). CDR3 DNA sequence: TGCAGTGCTAGAGAGCCGAGGGGAAACGAAAAACTGTTTTTT. Its protein product is CSAREPRGNEKLFF.

This clonotype was counted a few times. The chain employs TRBV20-1 and TRBJ2-7; either TRBD1 or TRBD2 may supply D (5 bases each). The CDR3 has 13 amino acids. The V gene lost 4 bases and the J gene lost 2 bases, with 12 bases spanning the gap. Germline CDR1 is DFQATT and CDR2 is SNEGSKA (reference sequence). The CDR3 region is CSATGTVAYEQYF. Written as DNA, the CDR3 is TGCAGTGCTACCGGGACGGTGGCCTACGAGCAGTACTTC.

This clonotype was counted only a few times. Written as DNA, the CDR3 is TGTGCCACCAGCAGAGGAGCGACGAACACCGGGGAGCTGTTTTTT. Translated: CATSRGATNTGELFF. V and J are TRBV15 and TRBJ2-2; D is ambiguous. Per germline, CDR1 LNHNV and CDR2 YYDKDF (reference sequence). The CDR3 sequence is 15 residues long. Trimming shortened V by 1 base and J by 0 bases, and 6 bases separated the two germline ends.

This clonotype was observed a few times. The J gene is TRBJ2-7, the V gene TRBV3-1; possibly TRBD1 for D (5 bases). Germline V CDR1 and CDR2: LGHDT, YNNKEL (reference sequence). V was cut by 3 bases and J by 1 base, with 22 bases left in between. The CDR3 totals 18 residues. Written as DNA, the CDR3 is TGTGCCAGCAGCCACCCTCCCCCCTTGGGTACAGGATCCTACGAGCAGTACTTC. Protein product: CASSHPPPLGTGSYEQYF.

In this sample, this clonotype turned up a few times. The rearrangement links TRBV12-3 or TRBV12-4 to TRBJ1-4; no firm D call. Trimming left V 3 bases short and J 8 bases short, with 19 bases between. The CDR3 contains 16 residues. Here the CDR3 DNA reads TGTGCCAGCAGTTTCCCCCTGGGTAAAGGAGAAGAAAAACTGTTTTTT. The encoded protein is CASSFPLGKGEEKLFF.

The J gene is TRBJ1-2, the V gene TRBV10-3, with TRBD1 identical over 9 bases. Germline loops: CDR1 ENHRY, CDR2 SYGVKD. The CDR3 extends over 13 amino acids. The ends lost 6 bases at V and 6 bases at J; junction bases unmatched: 5. The CDR3 loop reads CAIRGQGNDGYTF. Written as DNA, the CDR3 is TGTGCCATCAGAGGACAGGGGAACGATGGCTACACCTTC.

This chain uses TRBV29-1 with TRBJ2-7; maybe TRBD1 (7 bases). CDR3 length equals 15 residues. Per the germline V gene, CDR1 is SQVTM and CDR2 is ANQGSEA. Trimming shortened V by 6 bases and J by 0 bases, and 18 bases separated the two germline ends. In DNA form, the CDR3 reads TGCAGCGTGGCGGGAATGACAGGGAGCTCCTACGAGCAGTACTTC. This sequence encodes CSVAGMTGSSYEQYF.

This clonotype was observed a handful of times. The chain combines TRBV14 with TRBJ2-7; D might be TRBD1 (6 bases). CDR3 length: 13 residues. V shed 4 bases and J shed 6 bases, with 13 bases lying between them. The germline V gene has CDR1 SGHDN and CDR2 FVKESK. CDR3 region: CASSLGTFFEQYF. CDR3 in DNA: TGTGCCAGCAGCCTCGGGACATTTTTCGAGCAGTACTTC.

The rearrangement links TRBV12-3 or TRBV12-4 to TRBJ2-3; the D gene is possibly TRBD2 (6 bases). V was clipped by 4 bases and J by 3 bases, with 14 bases between them. CDR3 length equals 15 residues. The CDR3 protein is CASSSQRVITDTQYF. For the CDR3, the DNA is TGTGCCAGCAGTTCCCAGCGGGTAATAACAGATACGCAGTATTTT.

CDR3 sequence (DNA): TGTGCCAGCAGCCGGAAAGGGGGAGGGACCCAGTACTTC. Translation gives CASSRKGGGTQYF. V is TRBV7-2 and J is TRBJ2-5; D possibly uses TRBD1 or TRBD2 (6 bases each). Trimming took 5 bases from V and 7 from J, leaving 14 bases between them. The CDR3 length is 13 residues. Per germline, CDR1 SGHTA and CDR2 FQGNSA.

This clonotype was counted only a few times. This rearrangement joins TRBV30 to TRBJ1-3; D is unresolved. V was shortened by 0 bases and J by 0 bases, with 9 bases between the two germline ends. Germline V gene data show CDR1 as GTSNPN and CDR2 as SVGIG (reference sequence). The CDR3 runs 15 residues. The CDR3 DNA reads as TGTGCCTGGAGTGTAGGGCCAGTCTCTGGAAACACCATATATTTT. Translated: CAWSVGPVSGNTIYF. Full variable domain (rest looked up from reference TRBV30 and TRBJ1-3): SQTIHQWPATLVQPVGSPLSLECTVEGTSNPNLYWYRQAAGRGLQLLFYSVGIGQISSEVPQNLSASRPQDRQFILSSKKLLLSDSGFYLCAWSVGPVSGNTIYFGEGSWLTVV.

Concerning this clonotype: Mismatch with germline at one junction end may stem from a read error. The rearrangement uses TRBV10-3 and TRBJ2-3, with 14 bases that match TRBD2. The length of the CDR3 is 18 residues. In germline, CDR1 is ENHRY, CDR2 SYGVKD. This CDR3 is CALSSRTSGGRGLDTQYF. The CDR3 DNA is TGTGCCCTCAGTTCCCGGACTAGCGGGGGGCGTGGGCTAGATACGCAGTATTTT.

The chain couples TRBV6-2 or TRBV6-3 to TRBJ2-5; D possibly corresponds to TRBD2 (6 bases). Germline CDR1 is MNHEY and CDR2 is SVGEGT. V was shortened by 8 bases and J by 5 bases, with 21 bases between the two germline ends. The CDR3 covers 15 residues. CDR3 sequence (DNA): TGTGCCAGCTACTCTTGGGCGCGCGGGGATGAGACCCAGTACTTC. Protein product: CASYSWARGDETQYF.

Only a few counts were recorded for this clonotype. V is TRBV12-3 or TRBV12-4 and J is TRBJ2-7; D is uncertain. The CDR3 spans 14 residues. Trimming left V 4 bases short and J 6 bases short, with 16 bases between. CDR3 in DNA: TGTGCCAGCAGTTCCACCACGGGTCGTCGCGAGCAGTACTTC. It yields the protein CASSSTTGRREQYF.

This clonotype has a handful of counts. This chain uses TRBV20-1 with TRBJ2-1; 10 bases match TRBD2. The V gene end was trimmed by 5 bases and the J gene end by 6 bases; junction bases not matched to a gene: 4. The CDR3 runs to 13 residues. Germline V gene sequence: CDR1 DFQATT, CDR2 SNEGSKA (reference sequence). The CDR3 DNA sequence: TGCAGTGCTGCTAGCGGGGGACTCAATGAGCAGTTCTTC. Its protein product is CSAASGGLNEQFF.

This clonotype showed up just a few times. V is TRBV12-3 or TRBV12-4 and J is TRBJ2-7; no reliable D call. The CDR3 is 14 residues long. V was pared by 5 bases and J by 6 bases, with 17 bases between. The CDR3 DNA reads as TGTGCCAGCAGTAATACCCTACCCCCGCGCGAGCAGTACTTC. Translating gives CASSNTLPPREQYF.

This clonotype was observed many times. The genes are TRBV27 and TRBJ2-7; 7 bases agree with TRBD2. V lost 6 bases, J lost 2 bases, and 7 bases stayed unmatched. Germline CDR1 is MNHEY and CDR2 is SMNVEV (reference sequence). This CDR3 has 14 amino acids. CDR3 sequence reads: CASSYRGSAYEQYF. The CDR3 nucleotides are TGTGCCAGCAGCTACCGCGGGAGTGCCTACGAGCAGTACTTC.

This rearrangement joins TRBV10-2 to TRBJ2-7, with TRBD2 matching over 7 bases. After removal of 6 bases from V and 7 bases from J, the junction contained 15 bases not matched to a gene. CDR1 WSHSY and CDR2 SAAADI come from the germline V gene. The CDR3 has 15 residues. The CDR3 DNA reads TGCGCCAGCAGCTTACCCCCGGGACTACCTCGTGAGCAGTACTTC. It yields the protein CASSLPPGLPREQYF.

This clonotype was seen only a few times. This chain joins TRBV7-9 and TRBJ2-5; D gene uncertain. CDR3 length equals 14 residues. Germline V lookup: CDR1 SEHNR, CDR2 FQNEAQ (reference sequence). V was shortened by 5 bases and J by 3 bases, with 13 bases between the two germline ends. CDR3 DNA: TGTGCCAGCAGCAAGTTAAGGACCAAAGAGACCCAGTACTTC. This codes for CASSKLRTKETQYF.